This TCR beta chain was sequenced in a study of blood T cell repertoires in COVID-19. Study-wide background: Sites in the United States, Italy and Spain provided acute and convalescent COVID-19 samples.

Only in-frame clones appear in the TCRdb table, and some are missing; sequencing was by immunoSEQ multiplex PCR. The sample carries roughly 700,000 clones, approximately 90% recorded once. Trimming left V 4 bases short and J 3 bases short, with 9 bases between. The CDR3 runs 12 residues. Germline V gene data show CDR1 as SQVTM and CDR2 as ANQGSEA. This chain uses TRBV29-1 with TRBJ1-1; D might be TRBD1 (6 bases). The TCR comes from a woman in her late teens or twenties with acute or convalescent COVID-19. The specimen sequenced was peripheral blood. CDR3 sequence reads: CSVGQADTEAFF. In DNA, the CDR3 is TGCAGCGTTGGACAGGCGGACACTGAAGCTTTCTTT.